This record covers a single T cell receptor (beta chain). Its antigen remains unidentified. Base qualities are not at hand, and no much larger clone is one base apart. The instrument was an Illumina HiSeq 1500. TCRdb reprocessed the public reads (quality trimming at Q25 with fastp, clone calling with MiXCR) and kept in-frame beta chains. For every CDR3 protein sequence, its rows merge into one entry that carries the most common genes and DNA. A total of fewer than 250,000 distinct CDR3 sequences appear in this sample, more than 9% of them only once. Of the sample, 1.6% is held by the ten largest clones. This entry comes from a study of T cell repertoires in cytomegalovirus infection (dated 2019 in TCRdb). With regard to the full study: Because public TCR beta signatures pointed to carriage of CMV infection together with the matching HLA type, the HLA type of each donor mattered for the analysis. Broader findings and caveats from the paper: In the ex vivo response, HLA-C-restricted CMV-specific TCR beta clonotypes were dominant, and in two of eight donors the single most frequent clonotype came from this HLA-C-restricted group. In both this cohort and an independent cohort of some 370 donors, the cumulative frequency of public TCR beta family members distinguished carriers of CMV infection plus the relevant HLA type.

CDR1 and CDR2, per the germline V gene, are KGHSH and LQKENI. The V and J ends are trimmed by 2 bases and 0 bases, leaving 17 bases between them. Including the terminal cysteine and phenylalanine, the CDR3 comprises 18 residues. Only CDR3 DNA is held: 54 bases, read in frame from base 1. The sequence was collected from a human donor in good health (CMV status not recorded). Some clones in this sample may be carry-over from other donors' samples. Specimen: PBMCs. Recombination linked TRBV18 to TRBJ2-1, with the D gene tentatively TRBD1 or TRBD2, based on 6 matching bases in each. The nucleotides read TGTGCCAGCTCACCATATACCGGAGGGGGGAGCTCCTACAATGAGCAGTTCTTC. It is translated as CASSPYTGGGSSYNEQFF.